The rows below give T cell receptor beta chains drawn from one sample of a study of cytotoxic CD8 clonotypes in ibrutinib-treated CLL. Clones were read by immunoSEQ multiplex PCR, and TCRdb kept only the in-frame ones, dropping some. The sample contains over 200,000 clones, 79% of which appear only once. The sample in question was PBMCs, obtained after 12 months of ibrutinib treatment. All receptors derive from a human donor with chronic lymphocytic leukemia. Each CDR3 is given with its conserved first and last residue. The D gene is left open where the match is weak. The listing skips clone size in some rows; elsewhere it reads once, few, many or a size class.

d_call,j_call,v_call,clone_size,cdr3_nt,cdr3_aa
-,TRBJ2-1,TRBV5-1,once,TGCGCCAGCAGCAGGGAGGGGGAGGGTTTCACCTACAATGAGCAGTTCTTC,CASSREGEGFTYNEQFF
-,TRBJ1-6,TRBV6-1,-,TGTGCCAGCAACCAGGGAGATTCACCCCTCCACTTT,CASNQGDSPLHF
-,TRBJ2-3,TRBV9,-,TGTGCCAGCAGCGTAGATGGCGGAGTCACAGATACGCAGTATTTT,CASSVDGGVTDTQYF
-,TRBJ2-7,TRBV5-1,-,TGCGCCAGCAGCGTATCAGGGTCGGGCGCCTACGAGCAGTACTTC,CASSVSGSGAYEQYF
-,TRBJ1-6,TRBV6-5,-,TGTGCCTGCGGGGTTTACGATTCACCCCTCCACTTT,CACGVYDSPLHF
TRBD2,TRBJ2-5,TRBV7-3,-,TGTGCCAGCAGCAGGCGACTAGCTAGTGAGACCCAGTACTTC,CASSRRLASETQYF
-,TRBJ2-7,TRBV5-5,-,TGTGCCAGCAGCTTGGGTTGGGACGGGAGCTCCTACGAGCAGTACTTC,CASSLGWDGSSYEQYF
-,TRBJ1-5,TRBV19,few,TGTGCCAGTAGTATAGGCGGGTGGCCGGGCAGACCGAATCAGCCCCAGCATTTT,CASSIGGWPGRPNQPQHF
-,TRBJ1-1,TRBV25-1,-,TGTGCCAGCAGTCTAGGGGGGCCGAACACTGAAGCTTTCTTT,CASSLGGPNTEAFF
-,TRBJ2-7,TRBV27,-,TGTGCCAGCAGCTACCCGGGGATGCAGTGGGACGAGCAGTACTTC,CASSYPGMQWDEQYF
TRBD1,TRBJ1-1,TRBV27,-,TGTGCCAGCAGTTTACTACAGGGGGGTACTGAAGCTTTCTTT,CASSLLQGGTEAFF
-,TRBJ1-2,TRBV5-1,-,TGCGCCAGCAGGGGTCAGGGAACGTCTGGCTACACCTTC,CASRGQGTSGYTF
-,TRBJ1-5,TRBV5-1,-,TGCGCCAGCAGCTTAACTGGGATTAGCAATCAGCCCCAGCATTTT,CASSLTGISNQPQHF
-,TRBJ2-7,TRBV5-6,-,TGTGCCAGCAGCTTGGGTGGTGACTTCTACGAGCAGTACTTC,CASSLGGDFYEQYF
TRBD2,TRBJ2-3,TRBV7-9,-,TGTGCCAGCAGCCCCGGACTAGCGGGAGGAGGAGATACGCAGTATTTT,CASSPGLAGGGDTQYF
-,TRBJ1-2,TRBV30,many,TGTGCCTGCCGAAAACTACGGGGGGCTCAGGATGGCTACACCTTC,CACRKLRGAQDGYTF
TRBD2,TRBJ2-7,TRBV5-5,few,TGTGCCAGCAGCTTGGCCAAAGGGACTAGCGGTTCCTACGAGCAGTACTTC,CASSLAKGTSGSYEQYF
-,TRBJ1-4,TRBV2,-,TGTGCCAGCAGTGAGGAAGAAAAACTGTTTTTT,CASSEEEKLFF
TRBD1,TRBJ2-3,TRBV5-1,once,TGCGCCAGCAGCTTGGCCGGAAAGGGGGCGAATACGCAGTATTTT,CASSLAGKGANTQYF
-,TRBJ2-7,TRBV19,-,TGTGCCAGTAGTATCGCCCCCCGCCTCGAGCAGTACTTC,CASSIAPRLEQYF
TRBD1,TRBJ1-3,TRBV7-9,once,TGTGCCAGCAGCCCCGGACAGGCGACTGGAAACACCATATATTTT,CASSPGQATGNTIYF
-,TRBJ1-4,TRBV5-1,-,TGCGCCAGCAGCTTGGGAGCAGGGAGTAATGAAAAACTGTTTTTT,CASSLGAGSNEKLFF
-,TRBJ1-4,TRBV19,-,TGTGCCAGTAGTACGGGTGAAAAACTGTTTTTT,CASSTGEKLFF
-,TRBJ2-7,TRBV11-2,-,TGTGCCAGCAGCTCCTCACTAGGGGACTACGAGCAGTACTTC,CASSSSLGDYEQYF
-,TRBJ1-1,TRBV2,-,TGTGCCAGCACGCCACGGCTCAACACTGAAGCTTTCTTT,CASTPRLNTEAFF
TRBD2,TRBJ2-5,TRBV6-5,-,TGTGCCAGCAGTTTCACTAGCGGTGGCGAGACCCAGTACTTC,CASSFTSGGETQYF
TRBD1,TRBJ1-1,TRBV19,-,TGTGCCAGTAGTGTCGGACAGGGGTTTCAGGCTTTCTTT,CASSVGQGFQAFF
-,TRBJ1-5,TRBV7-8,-,TGTGCCAGCAGCTTACCCCCCAATCAGCCCCAGCATTTT,CASSLPPNQPQHF
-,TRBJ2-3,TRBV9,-,TGTGCCAGCAGCCTGCGGACAGACATAGGTACGCAGTATTTT,CASSLRTDIGTQYF
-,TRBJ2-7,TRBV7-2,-,TGTGCCAGCAGAGCGGGGAGGGGGCGGTACGAGCAGTACTTC,CASRAGRGRYEQYF